This section outlines one T cell receptor (beta chain) sequence together with its context. Its antigen is as yet unknown. The data were taken from a study of shared clonotypes between healthy human individuals. Study conclusions and caveats: Generally, estimated richness proved larger in naive subsets than it did in memory subsets.

The donors, all of them Caucasian adults, lived in Nashville, Tennessee. It was into CD45RA+ naive and CD45RA-negative memory subsets that the CD4+ cells were split. The assay was immunoSEQ multiplex PCR, and TCRdb's table has in-frame clones only and misses some. This table has some 2,000,000 clones, 95% appearing once. The sequenced material came from naive CD4+ T cells sorted from blood. Subset specified: CD45RA+ positively selected. This sequence was found in a man in his late teens or twenties in good health.

The CDR3 loop reads CASSLGGAPSTEAFF. The CDR3 nucleotides are TGTGCCAGCAGCTTAGGGGGGGCCCCGAGCACTGAAGCTTTCTTT. The chain has TRBV11-3 and TRBJ1-1; possibly TRBD1 for D (6 bases). CDR1 is SGHNT, CDR2 YENEEA, per germline. Deletions cut 1 base from V and 4 bases from J, with 13 bases between. The CDR3 totals 15 residues.